This TCR beta chain was retrieved from a study of blood T cell repertoires in COVID-19. Study context: From the United States, Italy and Spain came samples of acute and convalescent COVID-19. PBMCs, B-cell-depleted T cells, or T cells provided the cDNA or gDNA that made up the material.

Trimming cost V 6 bases and J 6 bases; bases outside gene matches: 10. Germline-derived CDR1 and CDR2 are MNHEY and SVGAGI. The CDR3 covers 15 residues. As processed by the authors: Estimated nucleated cell counts came from reference gene primer amplification. Generated by immunoSEQ multiplex PCR, the TCRdb table keeps only in-frame clones and is missing some. The V and J calls and the clone size are those of that table, but D and trimming were determined from the DNA. The table has 130,000 to 150,000 clones, less than 90% seen once; the top ten hold 30% to 45%. This TCR came from a human donor in a cohort sampled during active COVID-19. The chain couples TRBV6-5 to TRBJ1-2; 10 positions match TRBD1. Source material: peripheral blood. As DNA, the CDR3 is TGTGCCAGCAGGGCCTACGGGACAGGGGTTGATGGCTACACCTTC. It yields the protein CASRAYGTGVDGYTF.